A selection of T cell receptor beta chains follows, all from one sample in a study of shared clonotypes between healthy human individuals. TCRdb's table, derived via immunoSEQ multiplex PCR, lists solely in-frame clones and lacks some. The sample shows hundreds of thousands of clones, around 92% of them seen only once. Sequenced: naive CD8+ T cells sorted from blood. The receptors here all came from a man younger than 40 in good health. The conserved cysteine and the conserved F or W are not part of the CDR3 here.

>12|TRBV7-9
ASSPTTSGYEQY
>9|TRBV2
ASTKGETQY
>10|TRBV29-1
STNQGLAEQF
>15|TRBV19
ASSIDQYRGRDQPQH
>11|TRBV7-6
ASSFSAMGEQY
>14|TRBV9
ASSTRAGEGTDTQY
>14|TRBV11-2
ASSFRGRSSTDTQY
>12|TRBV19
ASTPMWVNTEAF
>14|TRBV4-1
ASSQVPAGDYYEQY
>12|TRBV5-4
AIPRGAALLGYT
>15|TRBV30
AWSRGGTGQSFYGYT
>11|TRBV9
ASLDPNTGELF
>14|TRBV7-9
ASSPGGGVAKETQY
>14|TRBV19
ASTLGDSSGANVLT
>16|TRBV7-9
ASSLGGSDISGANVLT
>15|TRBV13
ASSLGLAGDYPYEQY
>11|TRBV29-1
SVEGQGWEGYT
>9|TRBV9
ASSSGQGIH
>15|TRBV7-8
ASSSPYAGATNEKLF
>12|TRBV7-9
ASSLSREAYEQY
>14|TRBV7-9
ASSPRGIANTGELF
>11|TRBV6-5
ASSYSAVDGYT
>11|TRBV28
ASSLSAAYEQY
>12|TRBV15
ATSGGRITDTQY
>13|TRBV19
ASSQLAGGLTEQF
>14|TRBV6-6
ASSFPQRSIDTEAF
>15|TRBV29-1
SVEVGKTGVDVDTQY
>13|TRBV7-6
ASSSDMGFGQPQH
>10|TRBV5-6
ASSDDTYGYT
>11|TRBV13
ASSSDRSYEQY
>13|TRBV19
ASSIFSRGDEKLF
>9|TRBV28
ASRGPYEQY
>12|TRBV19
ASSKGQTNQPQH
>14|TRBV7-2
ASSLGGPEVNNEQF
>11|TRBV28
ASTETGDDEQF
>13|TRBV9
ASSPRRGSSYEQY
>14|TRBV4-2
ASSQDSGGEENEQF
>10|TRBV9
ASWGGSGEQF
>12|TRBV27
ASSFSGRSYEQY
>12|TRBV27
ASRRAGQAYEQY
>13|TRBV7-9
ASSPGQGLPDTQY
>13|TRBV7-3
ASSSLAGGWETQY
>16|TRBV11-2
ASSSRTSGYTSYNEQF
>12|TRBV27
ASSRGAGTETQY
>12|TRBV6-1
ASHKLAAYNEQF
>11|TRBV11-2
ASSGTGGWEQY
>13|TRBV11-3
ASSAGLAGVYEQY
>14|TRBV11-2
ASSSVAGGSFNEQF
>13|TRBV9
ASSVGTSGAYEQY
>11|TRBV4-1
ASSHPLMNEQF
>13|TRBV19
ASSIVGGDYNEQF
>11|TRBV5-4
ASSLKRDSPQY
>12|TRBV29-1
SVAASGFTDTQY
>14|TRBV7-9
ASSLDRGRGTGELF
>14|TRBV6-6
ASSYSMEVRGEKLF
>14|TRBV10-2
ATRTGNFAGANVLT
>11|TRBV6-1
ASLFQGGYGYT
>14|TRBV10-3
AISLRTGVNTGELF
>13|TRBV4-3
ASRGQGIGNEKLF